This TCR beta chain was identified in a study of regulatory T cells in long-lasting Graves disease. This clonotype was recorded a few times. Construction of TCR beta libraries relied on iRepertoire HTBI primers and on Arm-PCR targeting CDR3 regions. TCRdb re-derived calls from the multiplex PCR reads in MiXCR, one entry per CDR3 protein. The repertoire holds roughly 260,000 distinct CDR3 sequences, around 19% seen once, with 12% to 15% in the top ten. Germline-derived CDR1 and CDR2 are KGHSH and LQKENI. This CDR3 is built from 15 residues. Trimming pared 0 bases from V and 7 bases from J, leaving 12 bases between. The time point: newly diagnosed GD, antithyroid drugs for less than 3 months. The authors made the TCR library using RNA they extracted from PBMCs. The data also belong to a second study, concerning T cells in Graves' hyperthyroidism and ophthalmopathy.

The rearrangement uses TRBV18 and TRBJ2-2; tentatively, D is TRBD1 or TRBD2 (5 bases each). The source of this sequence is a young woman with Graves disease. The source material was peripheral blood mononuclear cells (PBMCs), sampled at new diagnosis, from a patient treated with antithyroid drugs. CDR3 loop: CASSPPRGEGGELFF. The CDR3 DNA is TGTGCCAGCTCACCACCGAGGGGTGAAGGCGGGGAGCTGTTTTTT. The complete variable domain, with remaining parts taken from reference TRBV18 and TRBJ2-2, reads NAGVMQNPRHLVRRRGQEARLRCSPMKGHSHVYWYRQLPEEGLKFMVYLQKENIIDESGMPKERFSAEFPKEGPSILRIQQVVRGDSAAYFCASSPPRGEGGELFFGEGSRLTVL.